What follows are 9 T cell receptor beta chains derived from one specimen sequenced in a study of blood T cell repertoires in COVID-19. This table comes from immunoSEQ multiplex PCR, and its TCRdb copy is limited to in-frame clones, with some not included. The profile shows about 190,000 clones, 90% of them singletons. Material for sequencing was peripheral blood. Source of these receptors: a man aged 45-60 years with acute or convalescent COVID-19.

The chain is built from TRBV4-3 and TRBJ1-3; 9 nucleotides agree with TRBD1. In germline, CDR1 is LGHNA, CDR2 YSLEER. The CDR3 runs 16 residues. J was trimmed by 7 bases and V by 1 base; bases with no gene match: 8. In DNA form, the CDR3 reads TGCGCCAGCAGCCAAGGGGGGACAGGGCGATTCAACACCATATATTTT. It is translated as CASSQGGTGRFNTIYF.

The rearrangement links TRBV28 to TRBJ1-5; D possibly corresponds to TRBD1 (6 bases). Between the trimmed V and J ends, which lost 5 bases and 7 bases, there was a span of 18 bases. The length of the CDR3 is 15 residues. Germline CDR1 MDHEN, CDR2 SYDVKM. CDR3 nucleotide sequence: TGTGCCAGCAGTCCCTTCGGACAGTCGTCCCAGCCCCAGCATTTT. Protein: CASSPFGQSSQPQHF.

This clone was counted a few times. This chain connects TRBV5-1 to TRBJ2-3; 10 bases agree with TRBD1. The V gene's germline CDR1 is SGHRS and CDR2 YFSETQ. V was clipped by 3 bases and J by 2 bases; unmatched bases: 3. The CDR3 runs 15 residues. CDR3 in DNA: TGCGCCAGCAGCTCTGGACAGGGGGTCACAGATACGCAGTATTTT. This codes for CASSSGQGVTDTQYF.

The chain links TRBV6-2 or TRBV6-3 to TRBJ1-5, with 7 bases matching TRBD1. Germline CDR1 is MNHEY and CDR2 is SVGEGT. The length of the CDR3 is 14 residues. The V and J ends lost 6 bases and 1 base, in that order; junction bases with no gene match: 3. The CDR3 nucleotides read TGTGCCAGCAGCCCGGACAGGAGCAATCAGCCCCAGCATTTT. Protein product: CASSPDRSNQPQHF.

This chain joins TRBV19 and TRBJ1-1; 8 bases match TRBD1. CDR3 length equals 13 residues. Germline CDR1 LNHDA, CDR2 SQIVND (reference sequence). V gave up 5 bases and J gave up 1 base; unmatched junction bases: 0. Written as DNA, the CDR3 is TGTGCCAGTAGTGACAGGGGGAACACTGAAGCTTTCTTT. Its protein is CASSDRGNTEAFF. Drawing the rest from reference TRBV19 and TRBJ1-1, the complete variable domain is DGGITQSPKYLFRKEGQNVTLSCEQNLNHDAMYWYRQDPGQGLRLIYYSQIVNDFQKGDIAEGYSVSREKKESFPLTVTSAQKNPTAFYLCASSDRGNTEAFFGQGTRLTVV.

The chain links TRBV13 to TRBJ1-6, with 9 bases fitting TRBD1. The CDR3 is made up of 15 amino acids. Per the germline V gene, CDR1 is PRHDT and CDR2 is FYEKMQ (reference sequence). V trimming: 8 bases; J trimming: 3 bases; junction bases outside the gene matches: 5. Written as DNA, the CDR3 is TGTGCCAGCGCACAGGGGGCCCTCTATAATTCACCCCTCCACTTT. Translation: CASAQGALYNSPLHF.

This clone occurred a few times. This chain links TRBV19 with TRBJ1-1; D might be TRBD1 (5 bases). This CDR3 spans 13 amino acids. V gave up 7 bases and J gave up 6 bases, with 15 bases separating them. CDR1 and CDR2 from the germline V gene are LNHDA and SQIVND (reference sequence). This CDR3 reads CASTLGGSAEAFF. The CDR3 DNA reads as TGTGCCAGTACTCTGGGGGGGTCGGCTGAAGCTTTCTTT.

V usage is TRBV6-6 and J usage is TRBJ1-4, with TRBD1 matching 9 bases. The CDR3 is 15 amino acids. The V gene's germline CDR1 is MNHNY and CDR2 SVGAGI (reference sequence). Trimming removed 2 bases from V and 3 bases from J; junction bases left unmatched: 1. The CDR3 reads CASSYRQGANEKLFF. CDR3 sequence (DNA): TGTGCCAGCAGTTACCGACAGGGGGCTAATGAAAAACTGTTTTTT.

The V call is TRBV19, the J call TRBJ1-2; TRBD1 agrees at 8 bases. The CDR3 has 13 residues. The trim removed 6 bases at V and 0 bases at J, leaving 0 bases unmatched. Germline V lookup: CDR1 LNHDA, CDR2 SQIVND (reference sequence). Written as DNA, the CDR3 is TGTGCCAGTAGGGGACAGGCTAACTATGGCTACACCTTC. Translated, it gives CASRGQANYGYTF.